The clone carrying this T cell receptor (beta chain) was observed a single time. CDR3 length equals 13 residues. Germline loops: CDR1 MNHNS, CDR2 SASEGT. V shed 5 bases, J shed 4 bases, and the junction held 3 bases outside the gene matches. This entry is derived from a study of cytomegalovirus exposure and HLA in healthy donors. PCR employed 60 Vbeta and 13 Jbeta primers. Profiled with immunoSEQ multiplex PCR; TCRdb holds only in-frame clones, not every one. The sample lists around 75,000 clones; 75% to 80% were seen once. Input material: PBMCs. The V and J genes are TRBV6-1 and TRBJ1-1, with TRBD1 identical over 8 bases. The receptor was isolated from a man aged 18 to 30 in good health and CMV-seronegative. The CDR3 nucleotides are TGTGCCAGCAGTTCACAGGGGGGCACTGAAGCTTTCTTT. This translates into CASSSQGGTEAFF.